A selection of T cell receptor beta chains follows, all from one sample in a study of blood T cell repertoires in COVID-19. This table comes from immunoSEQ multiplex PCR, and its TCRdb copy is limited to in-frame clones, with some not included. The sample records about 300,000 clones, around 89% being singletons. The sample taken for sequencing was peripheral blood. These receptors were obtained from a woman in her 30s who had recovered from COVID-19. CDR3s include the opening cysteine and the closing phenylalanine or tryptophan. Fields, in order: J gene, V gene, D gene, CDR3 protein. The D gene is left open where the match is weak.

TRBJ2-7,TRBV3-1/TRBV3-2,TRBD2,CASNKDNSITSGGSFYEQYF
TRBJ1-2,TRBV5-1,TRBD1,CASSIGQGGYTF
TRBJ2-7,TRBV6-6,TRBD2,CASSLGLDEQYF
TRBJ2-3,TRBV23-1,-,CASTYTDTQYF
TRBJ1-5,TRBV2,-,CASKRAFGNQPQHF
TRBJ2-7,TRBV5-4,TRBD2,CASSFVSGVFSYEQYF
TRBJ1-2,TRBV2,TRBD1,CASSSGTGDWDGYTF
TRBJ1-2,TRBV21-1,-,CASSKFPGWPGGPRETDYGYTF
TRBJ2-5,TRBV5-1,TRBD1,CASSTGGQQETQYF
TRBJ2-6,TRBV5-4,TRBD1,CASSVRTGGSGANILTF
TRBJ1-5,TRBV15,-,CATSSTQGGQPQHF
TRBJ1-2,TRBV19,-,CASSIDYRVHYGYTF
TRBJ2-5,TRBV3-1/TRBV3-2,TRBD2,CASSRLAGVEETQYF
TRBJ2-6,TRBV7-3,-,CASSPRGSKHSGANVLTF
TRBJ1-4,TRBV5-8,-,CASSQWRGADNEKLFF
TRBJ2-7,TRBV14,-,CASSKTTYEQYF
TRBJ2-2,TRBV18,-,CASSRGTGELFF
TRBJ2-1,TRBV6-5,-,CASSPGGNEQFF
TRBJ2-3,TRBV27,-,CASSLGGDTQYF
TRBJ1-5,TRBV6-2/TRBV6-3,-,CASSYPSVGQPQHF
TRBJ2-7,TRBV5-6,-,CASSFTGRGFYEQYF
TRBJ1-1,TRBV2,-,CASSIDRNTEAFF
TRBJ2-5,TRBV3-1/TRBV3-2,TRBD1,CASSRRQGTGQETQYF
TRBJ2-7,TRBV29-1,-,CSVDTGYEQYF
TRBJ2-5,TRBV28,TRBD2,CASSEPGLAPETQYF
TRBJ1-5,TRBV30,TRBD1,CAWSAGGRSNQPQHF
TRBJ1-1,TRBV15,-,CATSRGRNTEAFF
TRBJ1-3,TRBV14,-,CASSQVLLLSGNTIYF
TRBJ2-5,TRBV3-1/TRBV3-2,-,CASSQGGDGTQYF
TRBJ1-5,TRBV18,TRBD1,CASSSNSGQGNQPQHF
TRBJ1-6,TRBV3-1/TRBV3-2,-,CASTAGGHSPLHF
TRBJ1-4,TRBV2,-,CASSRLVEKLFF
TRBJ1-5,TRBV30,-,CAWSAPGRGNQPQHF
TRBJ1-1,TRBV19,-,CASRQTVLSEAFF
TRBJ1-3,TRBV7-2,-,CASSQTGAGNTIYF
TRBJ2-1,TRBV5-6,TRBD1,CASSVGQGGEQFF
TRBJ1-1,TRBV1,-,CTSSQPRLRGMNTEAFF
TRBJ1-5,TRBV29-1,-,CSVAGFNQPQHF
TRBJ2-7,TRBV5-1,-,CASSLDRSSYEQYF
TRBJ2-3,TRBV5-6,-,CASSLGLDTQYF
TRBJ1-1,TRBV28,-,CASSPPGLTEAFF
TRBJ1-2,TRBV7-2,TRBD1,CASSSDRAGYGYTF
TRBJ2-5,TRBV5-1,TRBD2,CASSLVAGGPETQYF
TRBJ2-3,TRBV12-3/TRBV12-4,-,CASSGQADTQYF
TRBJ1-2,TRBV3-1/TRBV3-2,-,CASSQESGGTYGYTF
TRBJ2-5,TRBV19,-,CASSNARGETQYF
TRBJ2-3,TRBV4-1,-,CASSQDITGTQYF
TRBJ1-5,TRBV5-4,TRBD1,CASSLDPGQTNQPQHF
TRBJ2-1,TRBV5-1,-,CASRSTGSSYNEQFF